This entry describes one T cell receptor beta chain. The CDR3 spans 14 residues. CDR1 SGHTS and CDR2 YDEGEE come from the germline V gene. V lost 6 bases and J lost 3, with 12 bases in between. These data are taken from a study of T cell changes during pregnancy in multiple sclerosis. Only in-frame clones appear in the TCRdb table, and some are missing; sequencing was by immunoSEQ multiplex PCR. Of 45,000 to 55,000 clones in the sample, about 90% were seen once. J is TRBJ2-2 and V is TRBV5-8, with TRBD1 as a possible D gene (5 bases). This TCR was sampled from a female donor with multiple sclerosis, enrolled in a pregnancy study. The sample in question was CD4+ T cells from peripheral blood mononuclear cells, obtained in the second trimester of pregnancy. CDR3: CASKWPRDTGELFF. CDR3 sequence (DNA): TGTGCCAGCAAATGGCCCAGGGACACCGGGGAGCTGTTTTTT.